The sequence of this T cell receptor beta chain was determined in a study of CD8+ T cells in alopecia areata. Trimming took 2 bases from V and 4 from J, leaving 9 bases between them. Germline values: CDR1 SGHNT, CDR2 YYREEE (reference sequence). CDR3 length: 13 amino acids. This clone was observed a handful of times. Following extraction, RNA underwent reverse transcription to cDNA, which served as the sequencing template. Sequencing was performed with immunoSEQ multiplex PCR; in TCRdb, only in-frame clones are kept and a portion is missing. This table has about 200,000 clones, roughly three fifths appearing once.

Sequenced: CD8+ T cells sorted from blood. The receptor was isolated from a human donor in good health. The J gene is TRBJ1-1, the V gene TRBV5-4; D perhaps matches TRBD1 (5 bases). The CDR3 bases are TGTGCCAGCAGCTTCCAGGGCGGCACTGAAGCTTTCTTT. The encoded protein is CASSFQGGTEAFF.